What follows are 20 T cell receptor beta chains derived from one specimen sequenced in a study of spatial heterogeneity in lung cancer. As to time point: sample taken at primary tumor resection. Tumor, nontumor lung or frozen PBMC supplied whole RNA that was sequenced unsorted. TCRdb analysed the 5' RACE reads with MiXCR anew, one entry per CDR3 protein. Here the sample spans about 85,000 distinct CDR3 sequences, 15% to 25% being singletons. The material sequenced was PBMCs, taken at surgery. The receptor source for this set is a male donor with early-stage non-small cell lung cancer.

This clonotype was recorded a few times. The J gene is TRBJ1-1, the V gene TRBV6-5; D gene ambiguous. V dropped 7 bases and J dropped 7 bases, with 16 bases sitting between them. Germline loops: CDR1 MNHEY, CDR2 SVGAGI. This CDR3 is built from 13 residues. CDR3 sequence reads: CASKLGSGFEAFF. The CDR3 DNA reads TGTGCCAGCAAACTAGGGTCGGGCTTTGAAGCTTTCTTT.

This clonotype was detected only a few times. The chain joins TRBV7-3 to TRBJ2-1; D is possibly TRBD2 (5 bases). V was trimmed by 4 bases and J by 5 bases, leaving 18 bases between them. The CDR3 covers 16 residues. The V gene's germline CDR1 is SGHTA and CDR2 FQGTGA. The DNA for the CDR3 is TGTGCCAGCAGCTCGTCAGCGACTACCAAAAACAATGAGCAGTTCTTC. Translating it yields CASSSSATTKNNEQFF.

In its sample, this clonotype was seen many times. The CDR3 region is CSVVTGALFYEQYF. CDR3 DNA sequence: TGCAGCGTTGTAACAGGGGCCCTCTTCTACGAGCAGTACTTC. The V gene is TRBV29-1, the J gene TRBJ2-7; 7 nucleotides align to TRBD1. The CDR3 covers 14 residues. Germline CDR1 and CDR2: SQVTM and ANQGSEA. With V trimmed by 4 bases and J by 3 bases, 9 bases remained unmatched.

This clonotype was recorded a few times. The genes are TRBV10-3 and TRBJ2-2; D gene unclear. The V end lost 8 bases, the J end lost 7 bases, and 8 bases lay between the germline ends. CDR3 size: 11 residues. Germline CDR1 and CDR2: ENHRY and SYGVKD. CDR3 loop: CAIGGIGELFF. For the CDR3, the DNA is TGTGCCATCGGCGGCATCGGGGAGCTGTTTTTT.

The gene calls are TRBV29-1 and TRBJ2-5, with 12 bases lining up with TRBD2. J gave up 5 bases and V 6 bases, and 7 bases lay outside the gene matches. Germline CDR1 is SQVTM and CDR2 is ANQGSEA. The CDR3 loop spans 14 amino acids. The CDR3 nucleotides read TGCAGCGTCCCGGGACTAGCGGGCCTGGAGACCCAGTACTTC. Translating it yields CSVPGLAGLETQYF. Combining the CDR3 with reference TRBV29-1 and TRBJ2-5 gives the whole variable domain SAVISQKPSRDICQRGTSLTIQCQVDSQVTMMFWYRQQPGQSLTLIATANQGSEATYESGFVIDKFPISRPNLTFSTLTVSNMSPEDSSIYLCSVPGLAGLETQYFGPGTRLLVL.

This clonotype was observed a few times. The chain joins TRBV6-6 to TRBJ2-5; D is undetermined. The CDR3 spans 12 residues. CDR1 is MNHNY and CDR2 is SVGAGI in the germline V gene (reference sequence). V was cut by 4 bases and J by 2 bases, with 5 bases left in between. CDR3: CASSLIQETQYF. The CDR3 DNA reads TGTGCCAGCAGTTTAATTCAAGAGACCCAGTACTTC.

This clonotype appeared a few times. The chain has TRBV10-3 and TRBJ2-7, with 7 bases matching TRBD1. The CDR3 covers 14 residues. V trimming: 4 bases; J trimming: 4 bases; junction bases outside the gene matches: 7. The germline gives CDR1 ENHRY, CDR2 SYGVKD. In DNA form, the CDR3 reads TGTGCCATCAGTGGTGGCCAGGGGGTTTACGAGCAGTACTTC. This gives the protein CAISGGQGVYEQYF.

This clonotype was seen a handful of times. CDR3 in amino acids: CSAITGFSNQPQHF. For the CDR3, the DNA is TGCAGTGCTATTACAGGGTTCAGCAATCAGCCCCAGCATTTT. This chain uses TRBV20-1 with TRBJ1-5; tentatively, D is TRBD1 (6 bases). CDR1 and CDR2 from the germline V gene are DFQATT and SNEGSKA (reference sequence). V dropped 4 bases and J dropped 1 base, with 11 bases sitting between them. CDR3 length: 14 amino acids.

This chain uses TRBV20-1 with TRBJ2-1; TRBD1 matches at 9 bases. Trimming took 6 bases from V and 7 from J; bases not matched to a gene: 10. There are 14 residues in the CDR3. Germline CDR1 DFQATT, CDR2 SNEGSKA (reference sequence). CDR3 loop: CSAVPGQGVNEQFF. The CDR3 region has the DNA TGCAGTGCCGTCCCGGGACAGGGTGTTAATGAGCAGTTCTTC.

This clonotype was seen a few times. CDR3 sequence: CASSSGQDVPSGYGYTF. DNA for the CDR3: TGTGCCAGCAGTTCCGGACAGGACGTACCTTCGGGCTATGGCTACACCTTC. The V gene is TRBV27, the J gene TRBJ1-2; 7 nucleotides line up with TRBD1. Trimming cost V 4 bases and J 4 bases; bases outside gene matches: 15. The CDR3 sequence is 17 residues long. Germline lookup yields CDR1 MNHEY and CDR2 SMNVEV (reference sequence).

This clonotype was picked up a small number of times. This sequence joins TRBV28 and TRBJ1-4, with 7 nucleotides matching TRBD1. Trimming took 8 bases from V and 8 from J; bases not matched to a gene: 11. The germline V gene encodes CDR1 MDHEN and CDR2 SYDVKM. The CDR3 is made up of 14 amino acids. The CDR3, as DNA: TGTGCCAGCGCCCCGACAGGGCAAACGGAAAAACTGTTTTTT. It yields the protein CASAPTGQTEKLFF. Full variable domain (missing parts from reference TRBV28 and TRBJ1-4): DVKVTQSSRYLVKRTGEKVFLECVQDMDHENMFWYRQDPGLGLRLIYFSYDVKMKEKGDIPEGYSVSREKKERFSLILESASTNQTSMYLCASAPTGQTEKLFFGSGTQLSVL.

The chain couples TRBV12-3 or TRBV12-4 to TRBJ2-4, with D perhaps TRBD2 (5 bases). V was clipped by 3 bases and J by 0 bases, with 6 bases between them. There are 14 residues in the CDR3. CDR3 amino acids: CASSLREAKNIQYF. The CDR3 nucleotides read TGTGCCAGCAGTTTGAGGGAAGCCAAAAACATTCAGTACTTC.

This clonotype was seen many times. The DNA for the CDR3 is TGCAGTACCGGGGAGACAGGGGGCACTGAAGCTTTCTTT. It encodes CSTGETGGTEAFF. The gene calls are TRBV29-1 and TRBJ1-1; the match to TRBD1 covers 9 bases. Per germline, CDR1 SQVTM and CDR2 ANQGSEA. This CDR3 comprises 13 residues. The entire variable domain, with the rest obtained from reference TRBV29-1 and TRBJ1-1, is as follows: SAVISQKPSRDICQRGTSLTIQCQVDSQVTMMFWYRQQPGQSLTLIATANQGSEATYESGFVIDKFPISRPNLTFSTLTVSNMSPEDSSIYLCSTGETGGTEAFFGQGTRLTVV.

Ten or more counts support this clonotype. The DNA of the CDR3 is TGTGCCAGCAGCTTACTGCCCCGGACGGCTGAAGCTTTCTTT. Protein: CASSLLPRTAEAFF. V is TRBV7-9 and J is TRBJ1-1; D is undetermined. Germline lookup yields CDR1 SEHNR and CDR2 FQNEAQ (reference sequence). This CDR3 comprises 14 residues. V was pared by 2 bases and J by 6 bases, with 13 bases between.

This clonotype was seen only a few times. The chain combines TRBV11-2 with TRBJ1-4; the D gene is possibly TRBD1 (6 bases). The CDR3 loop spans 17 amino acids. Trimming stripped 1 base from V and 1 base from J, with 13 bases between. Germline assignment: CDR1 SGHAT and CDR2 FQNNGV. The CDR3 DNA reads as TGTGCCAGCAGCTTAGGAGGCAGGGGAGGAACTAATGAAAAACTGTTTTTT. Translating gives CASSLGGRGGTNEKLFF. Supplemented by reference TRBV11-2 and TRBJ1-4, the full variable domain reads EAGVAQSPRYKIIEKRQSVAFWCNPISGHATLYWYQQILGQGPKLLIQFQNNGVVDDSQLPKDRFSAERLKGVDSTLKIQPAKLEDSAVYLCASSLGGRGGTNEKLFFGSGTQLSVL.

This chain uses TRBV11-3 with TRBJ2-7, with 12 bases matching TRBD1. This CDR3 is 15 amino acids long. Per the germline V gene, CDR1 is SGHNT and CDR2 is YENEEA. J was trimmed by 3 bases and V by 3 bases; bases with no gene match: 3. CDR3 protein: CASSFGTGGVYEQYF. The CDR3 nucleotides read TGTGCCAGCAGCTTTGGGACAGGGGGCGTCTACGAGCAGTACTTC.

This sequence joins TRBV10-3 and TRBJ2-5; TRBD2 aligns across 11 bases. CDR3 length: 15 amino acids. The germline gives CDR1 ENHRY, CDR2 SYGVKD. The V segment lost 6 bases and the J segment 2 bases; nucleotides outside the gene matches: 5. The CDR3: CAISMTSGDQETQYF. CDR3 in DNA: TGTGCCATCAGCATGACTAGCGGGGATCAAGAGACCCAGTACTTC.

This clonotype was detected only a few times. The gene calls are TRBV9 and TRBJ2-7; TRBD2 aligns across 9 bases. The V gene's germline CDR1 is SGDLS and CDR2 YYNGEE. The CDR3 contains 15 residues. The V and J ends lost 0 bases and 6 bases, in that order; junction bases with no gene match: 7. The CDR3 here is CASSVGGTSPSEQYF. CDR3 in DNA: TGTGCCAGCAGCGTAGGCGGGACTAGCCCCAGCGAGCAGTACTTC.

This chain links TRBV18 with TRBJ2-3; TRBD2 agrees at 11 bases. This CDR3 comprises 18 residues. Germline values: CDR1 KGHSH, CDR2 LQKENI. The V segment lost 2 bases and the J segment 6 bases; nucleotides outside the gene matches: 13. The CDR3 spells CASSPNRLAGNDVDTQYF. CDR3 coding DNA: TGTGCCAGCTCACCAAATCGACTAGCGGGGAATGACGTGGATACGCAGTATTTT. Filled out from reference TRBV18 and TRBJ2-3, the complete variable domain reads NAGVMQNPRHLVRRRGQEARLRCSPMKGHSHVYWYRQLPEEGLKFMVYLQKENIIDESGMPKERFSAEFPKEGPSILRIQQVVRGDSAAYFCASSPNRLAGNDVDTQYFGPGTRLTVL.

The chain links TRBV7-2 to TRBJ2-1, with TRBD2 matching over 8 bases. This CDR3 spans 16 amino acids. The V segment lost 7 bases and the J segment 4 bases; nucleotides outside the gene matches: 12. Germline V lookup: CDR1 SGHTA, CDR2 FQGNSA. CDR3 nucleotides: TGTGCCAGCACCCAACTGGGAGCGGGAGTATACAATGAGCAGTTCTTC. Encoded protein: CASTQLGAGVYNEQFF.